This T cell receptor (beta chain) was profiled in a study of blood T cell repertoires in COVID-19. Whole-study context: Nucleic acid was either cDNA or gDNA, and it came from T cells, B-cell-depleted T cells, or PBMCs.

Trimming removed 8 bases from V and 4 bases from J; junction bases left unmatched: 8. Germline loops: CDR1 LNHDA, CDR2 SQIVND (reference sequence). The CDR3 runs to 16 residues. The repertoire was sequenced with immunoSEQ multiplex PCR; TCRdb's copy has only in-frame clones and lacks some. The table includes 55,000 to 70,000 clones, around nine tenths detected once. What was sequenced was peripheral blood. The chain combines TRBV19 with TRBJ2-2, with 12 bases aligning to TRBD2. The clonotype was recovered from a woman between 45 and 65 years old with active or convalescent COVID-19. The CDR3 nucleotides are TGTGCCAGTCTGACCCTAGCGGGAGGGCTCACCGGGGAGCTGTTTTTT. Its protein product is CASLTLAGGLTGELFF.